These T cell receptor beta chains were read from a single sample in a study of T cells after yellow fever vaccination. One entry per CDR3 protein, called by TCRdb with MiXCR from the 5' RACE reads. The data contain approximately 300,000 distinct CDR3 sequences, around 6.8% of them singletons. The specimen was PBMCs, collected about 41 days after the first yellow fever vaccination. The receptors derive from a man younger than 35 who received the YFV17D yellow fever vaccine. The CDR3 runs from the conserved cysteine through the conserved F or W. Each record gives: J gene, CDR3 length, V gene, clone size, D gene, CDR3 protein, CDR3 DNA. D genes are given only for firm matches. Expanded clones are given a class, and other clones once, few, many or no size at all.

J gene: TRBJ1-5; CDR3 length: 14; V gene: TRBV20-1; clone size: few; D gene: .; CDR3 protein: CSATPPISGQPQHF; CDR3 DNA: TGCAGTGCGACGCCCCCGATATCGGGTCAGCCCCAGCATTTT
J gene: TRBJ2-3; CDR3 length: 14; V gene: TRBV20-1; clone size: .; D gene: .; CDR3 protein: CSARDPSGADTQYF; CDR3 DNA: TGCAGTGCTAGAGATCCCTCGGGTGCAGATACGCAGTATTTT
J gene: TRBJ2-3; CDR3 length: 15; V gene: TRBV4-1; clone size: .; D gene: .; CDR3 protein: CASSQVGAGADTQYF; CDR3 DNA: TGCGCCAGCAGCCAAGTCGGAGCGGGCGCAGATACGCAGTATTTT
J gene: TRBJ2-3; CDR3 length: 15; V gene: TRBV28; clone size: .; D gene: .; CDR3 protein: CASSSGGLNSDTQYF; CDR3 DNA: TGTGCCAGCAGTTCGGGGGGCCTAAACTCAGATACGCAGTATTTT
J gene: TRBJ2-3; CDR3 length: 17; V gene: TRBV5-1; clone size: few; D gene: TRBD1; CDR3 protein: CASSLAASTGGPDTQYF; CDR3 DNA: TGCGCCAGCAGCTTGGCAGCTTCGACAGGGGGTCCAGATACGCAGTATTTT
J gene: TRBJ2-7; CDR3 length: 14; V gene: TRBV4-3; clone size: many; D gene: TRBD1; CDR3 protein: CASSRRTGAYEQYF; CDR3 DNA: TGCGCCAGCAGCCGACGGACAGGTGCCTACGAGCAGTACTTC
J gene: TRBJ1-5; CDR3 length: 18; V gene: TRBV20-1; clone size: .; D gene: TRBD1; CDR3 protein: CSARGDRDGSYSNQPQHF; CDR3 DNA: TGCAGTGCTAGAGGGGACAGGGATGGGAGTTATAGCAATCAGCCCCAGCATTTT
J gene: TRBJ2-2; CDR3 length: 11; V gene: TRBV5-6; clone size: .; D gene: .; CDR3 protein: CASNSPGELFF; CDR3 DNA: TGTGCCAGCAATTCCCCCGGGGAGCTGTTTTTT
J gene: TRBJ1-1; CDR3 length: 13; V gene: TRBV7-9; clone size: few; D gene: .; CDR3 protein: CASSLEVPVKPFF; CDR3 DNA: TGTGCCAGCAGCTTAGAAGTCCCTGTCAAACCTTTCTTT
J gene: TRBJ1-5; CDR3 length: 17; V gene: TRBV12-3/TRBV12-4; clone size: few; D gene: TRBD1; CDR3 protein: CASSPGGWTTGRQPQHF; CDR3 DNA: TGTGCCAGCAGTCCCGGGGGTTGGACGACAGGGAGGCAGCCCCAGCATTTT
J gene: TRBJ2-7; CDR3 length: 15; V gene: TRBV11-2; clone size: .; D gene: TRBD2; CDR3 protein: CASSPPWEGLSEQYF; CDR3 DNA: TGTGCCAGCAGCCCTCCGTGGGAGGGGTTAAGCGAGCAGTACTTC
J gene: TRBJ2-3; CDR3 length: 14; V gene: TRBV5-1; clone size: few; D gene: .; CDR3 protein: CASNPMGGTDTQYF; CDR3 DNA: TGCGCCAGCAACCCCATGGGGGGCACAGATACGCAGTATTTT
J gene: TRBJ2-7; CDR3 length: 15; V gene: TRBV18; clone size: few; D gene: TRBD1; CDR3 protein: CASSPGTGGRDEQYF; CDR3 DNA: TGTGCCAGCTCCCCAGGGACAGGGGGTCGGGACGAGCAGTACTTC
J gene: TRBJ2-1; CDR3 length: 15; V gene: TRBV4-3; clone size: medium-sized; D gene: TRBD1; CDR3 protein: CASSQGTGGYNEQFF; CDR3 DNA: TGCGCCAGCAGCCAAGGGACAGGGGGCTACAATGAGCAGTTCTTC
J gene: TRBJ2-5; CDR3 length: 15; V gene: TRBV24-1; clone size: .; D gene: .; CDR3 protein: CATSDFRGSGETQYF; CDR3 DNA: TGTGCCACCAGTGATTTCAGAGGGTCGGGGGAGACCCAGTACTTC
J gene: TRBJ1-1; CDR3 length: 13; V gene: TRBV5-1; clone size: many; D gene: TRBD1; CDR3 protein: CASRRDRGTEAFF; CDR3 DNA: TGCGCCAGCCGTCGGGACAGGGGGACTGAAGCTTTCTTT
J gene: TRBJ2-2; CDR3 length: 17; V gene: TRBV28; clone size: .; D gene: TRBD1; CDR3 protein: CASSLGDRATNTGELFF; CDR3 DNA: TGTGCCAGCAGTTTAGGCGACAGGGCCACGAACACCGGGGAGCTGTTTTTT
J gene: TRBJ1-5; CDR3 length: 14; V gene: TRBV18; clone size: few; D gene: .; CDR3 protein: CASSPGQTNQPQHF; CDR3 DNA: TGTGCCAGCTCACCAGGGCAGACCAATCAGCCCCAGCATTTT
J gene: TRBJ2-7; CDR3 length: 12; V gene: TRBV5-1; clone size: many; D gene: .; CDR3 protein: CASSLEGYEQYF; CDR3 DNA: TGTGCCAGCAGCTTGGAGGGCTACGAGCAGTACTTC
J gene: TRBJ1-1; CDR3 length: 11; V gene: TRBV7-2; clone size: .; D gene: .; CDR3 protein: CASSERVRAFF; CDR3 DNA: TGTGCCAGCAGCGAAAGAGTACGGGCTTTCTTT
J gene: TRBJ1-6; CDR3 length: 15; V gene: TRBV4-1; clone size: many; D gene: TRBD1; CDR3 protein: CASSQQGAFNSPLHF; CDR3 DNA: TGCGCCAGCAGCCAACAGGGGGCGTTCAATTCACCCCTCCACTTT
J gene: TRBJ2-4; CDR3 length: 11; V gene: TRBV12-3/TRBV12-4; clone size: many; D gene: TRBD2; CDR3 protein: CASGGGSIQNF; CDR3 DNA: TGTGCCAGCGGGGGGGGATCCATTCAGAACTTC
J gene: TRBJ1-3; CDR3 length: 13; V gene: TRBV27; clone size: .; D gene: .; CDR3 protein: CASAPRAGNTIYF; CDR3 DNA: TGTGCCAGCGCCCCCAGGGCTGGAAACACCATATATTTT
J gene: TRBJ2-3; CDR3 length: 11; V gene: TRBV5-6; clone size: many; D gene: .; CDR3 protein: CASSWRDTQYF; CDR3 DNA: TGTGCCAGCAGCTGGAGAGATACGCAGTATTTT
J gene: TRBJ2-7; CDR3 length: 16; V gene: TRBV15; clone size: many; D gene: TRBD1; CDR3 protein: CATSSTGGLLAYEQYF; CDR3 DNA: TGTGCCACCAGCAGTACAGGGGGGCTTCTCGCCTACGAGCAGTACTTC
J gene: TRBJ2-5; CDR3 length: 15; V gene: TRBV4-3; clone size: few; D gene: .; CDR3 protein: CASSQEGASLETQYF; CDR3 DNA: TGCGCCAGCAGCCAAGAGGGGGCGTCTTTGGAGACCCAGTACTTC
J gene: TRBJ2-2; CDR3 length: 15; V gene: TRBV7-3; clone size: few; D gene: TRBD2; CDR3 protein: CASSDGGVSTGELFF; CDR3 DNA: TGTGCCAGCAGCGATGGGGGGGTTAGCACCGGGGAGCTGTTTTTT